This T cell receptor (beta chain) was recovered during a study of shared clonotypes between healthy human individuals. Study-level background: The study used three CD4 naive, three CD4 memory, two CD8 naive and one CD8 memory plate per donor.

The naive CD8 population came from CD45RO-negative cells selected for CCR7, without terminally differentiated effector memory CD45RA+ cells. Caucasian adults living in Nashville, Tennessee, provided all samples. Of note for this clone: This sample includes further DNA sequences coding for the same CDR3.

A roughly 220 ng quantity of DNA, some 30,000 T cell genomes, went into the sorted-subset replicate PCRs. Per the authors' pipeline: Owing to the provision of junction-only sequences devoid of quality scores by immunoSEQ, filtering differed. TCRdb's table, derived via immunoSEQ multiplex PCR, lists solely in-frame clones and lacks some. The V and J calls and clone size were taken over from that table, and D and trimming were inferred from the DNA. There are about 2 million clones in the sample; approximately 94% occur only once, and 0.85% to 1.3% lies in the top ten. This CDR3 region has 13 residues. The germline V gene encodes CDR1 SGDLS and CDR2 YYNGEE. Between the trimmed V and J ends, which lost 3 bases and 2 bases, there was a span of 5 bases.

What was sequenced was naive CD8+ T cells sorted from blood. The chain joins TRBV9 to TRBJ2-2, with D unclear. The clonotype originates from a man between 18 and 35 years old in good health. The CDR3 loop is CASSGANTGELFF. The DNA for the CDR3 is TGTGCCAGCAGCGGGGCAAACACCGGGGAGCTGTTTTTT.